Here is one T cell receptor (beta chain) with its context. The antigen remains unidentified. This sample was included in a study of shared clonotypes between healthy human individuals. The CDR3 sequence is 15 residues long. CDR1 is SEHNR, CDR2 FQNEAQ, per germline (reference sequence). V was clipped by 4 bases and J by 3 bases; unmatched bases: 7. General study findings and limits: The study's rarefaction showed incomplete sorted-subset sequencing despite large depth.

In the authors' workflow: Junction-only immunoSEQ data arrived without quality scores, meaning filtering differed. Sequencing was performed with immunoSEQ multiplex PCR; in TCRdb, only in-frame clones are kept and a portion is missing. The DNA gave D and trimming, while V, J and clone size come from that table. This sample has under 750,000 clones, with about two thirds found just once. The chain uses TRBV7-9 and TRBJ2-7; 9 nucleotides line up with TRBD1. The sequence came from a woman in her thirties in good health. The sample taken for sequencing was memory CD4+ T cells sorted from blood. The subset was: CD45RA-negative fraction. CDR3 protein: CASSWGTGPFYEQYF. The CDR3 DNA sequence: TGTGCCAGCAGCTGGGGGACAGGGCCGTTCTACGAGCAGTACTTC.